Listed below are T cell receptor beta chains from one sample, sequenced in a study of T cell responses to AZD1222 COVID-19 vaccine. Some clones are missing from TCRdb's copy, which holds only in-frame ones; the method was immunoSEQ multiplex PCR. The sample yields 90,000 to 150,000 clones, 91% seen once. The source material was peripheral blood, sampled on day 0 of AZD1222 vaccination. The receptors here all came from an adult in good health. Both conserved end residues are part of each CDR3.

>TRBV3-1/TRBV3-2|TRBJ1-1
CASSRGNTEAFF
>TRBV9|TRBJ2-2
CASSVKGQGLYSGELFF
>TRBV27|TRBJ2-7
CASSKVGDEQYF
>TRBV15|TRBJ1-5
CATSRDDRGRPQHF
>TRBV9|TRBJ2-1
CASSVVSGRGDNEQFF
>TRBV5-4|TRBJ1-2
CASSLEGNYGYTF
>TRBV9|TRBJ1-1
CASSPGPREYTEAFF
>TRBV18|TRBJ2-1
CASSPGYNEQFF
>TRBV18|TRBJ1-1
CASSPTGQLNTEAFF
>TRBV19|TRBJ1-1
CASRLGQVDTEAFF